Listed below are T cell receptor beta chains from one sample, sequenced in a study of T cell repertoires in cytomegalovirus infection. No antigen has been assigned to these receptors. TCRdb reprocessed the reads via MiXCR and lists one record per CDR3 protein. The repertoire holds around 710,000 distinct CDR3 sequences, with roughly 28% as singletons. This sample comprised cultured CD8+ T cells from PBMCs, obtained from culture after CMV antigen stimulation. Source of these receptors: a human donor in good health (CMV status not recorded). Some clones in this sample may be carry-over from other donors' samples. The CDR3 runs from the conserved cysteine through the conserved F or W. The order of the fields is clone size, V gene, J gene, CDR3 protein. Expanded clones are given a class, and other clones once, few, many or no size at all.

clone_size: -
v_call: TRBV12-3/TRBV12-4
j_call: TRBJ1-1
cdr3_aa: CASSRTGSGTEAFF

clone_size: few
v_call: TRBV6-2/TRBV6-3
j_call: TRBJ2-3
cdr3_aa: CASSSLWDDTDTQYF

clone_size: -
v_call: TRBV14
j_call: TRBJ2-3
cdr3_aa: CASSPGLGRYAQYF

clone_size: few
v_call: TRBV19
j_call: TRBJ2-1
cdr3_aa: CASSIGRSYNEQFF

clone_size: many
v_call: TRBV7-2
j_call: TRBJ2-1
cdr3_aa: CASSASLSGGANEQFF

clone_size: few
v_call: TRBV27
j_call: TRBJ1-5
cdr3_aa: CASSLSAPSGQPQHF

clone_size: -
v_call: TRBV6-5
j_call: TRBJ1-6
cdr3_aa: CASSLTSLRGSPLHF

clone_size: -
v_call: TRBV5-6
j_call: TRBJ2-1
cdr3_aa: CASSFGQVNEQFF

clone_size: -
v_call: TRBV15
j_call: TRBJ2-7
cdr3_aa: CATSITRASSYEQYF

clone_size: few
v_call: TRBV5-1
j_call: TRBJ2-7
cdr3_aa: CASSSYGQGRSYEQYF

clone_size: -
v_call: TRBV2
j_call: TRBJ1-4
cdr3_aa: CASSESVATNEKLFF

clone_size: few
v_call: TRBV6-5
j_call: TRBJ2-3
cdr3_aa: CASSYYMSSGGATDTQYF

clone_size: few
v_call: TRBV29-1
j_call: TRBJ2-3
cdr3_aa: CSVEPSGSRTDTQYF

clone_size: -
v_call: TRBV15
j_call: TRBJ2-1
cdr3_aa: CATSRDRPDDEQFF

clone_size: -
v_call: TRBV20-1
j_call: TRBJ2-2
cdr3_aa: CSAYSDRGRNTGELFF

clone_size: -
v_call: TRBV27
j_call: TRBJ2-3
cdr3_aa: CASSSGQGDITDTQYF

clone_size: many
v_call: TRBV7-2
j_call: TRBJ2-3
cdr3_aa: CASSFMGGSTDTQYF

clone_size: -
v_call: TRBV11-2
j_call: TRBJ1-1
cdr3_aa: CASSGTSTEAFF

clone_size: -
v_call: TRBV5-5
j_call: TRBJ2-1
cdr3_aa: CASSLHLSSYNEQFF

clone_size: few
v_call: TRBV12-3/TRBV12-4
j_call: TRBJ2-3
cdr3_aa: CASSSAGPTDTQYF

clone_size: -
v_call: TRBV28
j_call: TRBJ1-1
cdr3_aa: CASSPPPIGERTEAFF

clone_size: many
v_call: TRBV7-2
j_call: TRBJ2-3
cdr3_aa: CASSPSGATDTQYF

clone_size: -
v_call: TRBV6-1
j_call: TRBJ1-1
cdr3_aa: CASSEGTGRNTEAFF

clone_size: -
v_call: TRBV29-1
j_call: TRBJ1-5
cdr3_aa: CSVAGGPNNQPQHF

clone_size: few
v_call: TRBV7-6
j_call: TRBJ2-3
cdr3_aa: CASSQWQRGGIDTQYF

clone_size: few
v_call: TRBV29-1
j_call: TRBJ1-1
cdr3_aa: CSVVQNTEAFF

clone_size: -
v_call: TRBV24-1
j_call: TRBJ2-1
cdr3_aa: CATSDLGGRDNEQFF

clone_size: few
v_call: TRBV7-2
j_call: TRBJ1-1
cdr3_aa: CASSFQEALEAFF

clone_size: -
v_call: TRBV27
j_call: TRBJ1-1
cdr3_aa: CASTSLAGEAFF

clone_size: once
v_call: TRBV12-3/TRBV12-4
j_call: TRBJ1-5
cdr3_aa: CASTPGGSGNQPQHF

clone_size: few
v_call: TRBV7-9
j_call: TRBJ1-1
cdr3_aa: CASSYPGARDTEAFF

clone_size: -
v_call: TRBV18
j_call: TRBJ1-1
cdr3_aa: CASSPTYANTDAFF

clone_size: -
v_call: TRBV7-4
j_call: TRBJ1-2
cdr3_aa: CASSLNWPGGYYGYTF

clone_size: -
v_call: TRBV24-1
j_call: TRBJ1-2
cdr3_aa: CATSLWDGYGYTF

clone_size: few
v_call: TRBV7-6
j_call: TRBJ2-7
cdr3_aa: CASSPPPRSEQYF

clone_size: -
v_call: TRBV20-1
j_call: TRBJ2-1
cdr3_aa: CSARDLAKIDNEQFF

clone_size: -
v_call: TRBV11-3
j_call: TRBJ2-1
cdr3_aa: CASSRTGWEYNEQFF

clone_size: few
v_call: TRBV19
j_call: TRBJ1-5
cdr3_aa: CASRGSVNQPQHF

clone_size: once
v_call: TRBV12-3/TRBV12-4
j_call: TRBJ2-3
cdr3_aa: CASSLSRTPYDTQYF

clone_size: few
v_call: TRBV4-1
j_call: TRBJ2-5
cdr3_aa: CASSQDSLGTQYF

clone_size: -
v_call: TRBV4-3
j_call: TRBJ2-4
cdr3_aa: CASSQDRNYREGNIQYF

clone_size: -
v_call: TRBV27
j_call: TRBJ2-7
cdr3_aa: CASSLTVAYEQYF

clone_size: -
v_call: TRBV2
j_call: TRBJ2-1
cdr3_aa: CASTEGPEQFF

clone_size: -
v_call: TRBV6-8
j_call: TRBJ2-6
cdr3_aa: CASSYGGTGGSGANVLTF

clone_size: few
v_call: TRBV11-2
j_call: TRBJ2-2
cdr3_aa: CASSSLGQDTGELFF

clone_size: many
v_call: TRBV7-8
j_call: TRBJ2-2
cdr3_aa: CASSFPSLAGGGTGELFF

clone_size: -
v_call: TRBV7-8
j_call: TRBJ2-5
cdr3_aa: CASSPTRGFVQETQYF

clone_size: many
v_call: TRBV20-1
j_call: TRBJ2-1
cdr3_aa: CSADGKAYNEQFF